Listed here are 2 T cell receptor beta chains from one sample, sequenced in a study of long-term antiretroviral therapy in people with HIV. The run of the v3.0 immunoSEQ assay was at survey level. Measured with immunoSEQ multiplex PCR; TCRdb has only the in-frame clones, and not every one. The sample yields about 34,000 clones, about 93% seen once. This material consisted of unsorted PBMCs, taken more than 5 years after starting antiretroviral therapy. The receptors originated from a woman aged 45-59 years with HIV.

The chain carries TRBV14 and TRBJ1-4; D not resolved. The CDR3 sequence is 14 residues long. Germline lookup yields CDR1 SGHDN and CDR2 FVKESK. V was cut by 4 bases and J by 2 bases, with 8 bases left in between. CDR3 DNA: TGTGCCAGCAGCCCAAGACTTACTAATGAAAAACTGTTTTTT. The encoded protein is CASSPRLTNEKLFF.

V gene TRBV9 combines with J gene TRBJ1-1, with TRBD1 as a possible D gene (6 bases). The CDR3 has 15 residues. Germline V gene data show CDR1 as SGDLS and CDR2 as YYNGEE. V shed 0 bases and J shed 4 bases, with 13 bases lying between them. CDR3 residues: CASSVVQGPGTEAFF. The CDR3 DNA reads TGTGCCAGCAGCGTAGTTCAGGGGCCGGGCACTGAAGCTTTCTTT. Based on the CDR3 plus reference TRBV9 and TRBJ1-1, the full variable domain is DSGVTQTPKHLITATGQRVTLRCSPRSGDLSVYWYQQSLDQGLQFLIQYYNGEERAKGNILERFSAQQFPDLHSELNLSSLELGDSALYFCASSVVQGPGTEAFFGQGTRLTVV.